This record looks at one T cell receptor (beta chain) sequence and its context. Its antigen remains unidentified. No per-base quality is available; no much larger clone lies one base away. Via the germline V gene (reference sequence), CDR1 is LNHNV and CDR2 YYDKDF. From the cysteine through the phenylalanine, the CDR3 covers 14 amino acids. The only DNA kept is the CDR3, 42 bases in frame from the first base. V ends up 5 bases short and J 5 bases short, with an unmatched junction base count of 7. At study entry, a tuberculin skin test and the QuantiFERON-TB GOLD In-Tube IGRA were used to screen adolescents for latent tuberculosis infection. Unsorted cryopreserved PBMC were immunosequenced, covering on average approximately 96,000 T cells per clinical donor. Eleven high schools in the Worcester region of the Western Cape, South Africa, served as enrollment sites for adolescents aged 12 to 18 years. Some 10 adolescents infected with M. tuberculosis and roughly 10 uninfected adolescents were chosen and matched for age and sex. PBMC from adolescents were isolated by density centrifugation from freshly drawn heparinized blood and then cryopreserved.

The immunoSEQ multiplex PCR assay was used to generate TCR libraries, with TCR-beta and/or TCR-alpha/delta assays applied to each sample. The amplified TCR libraries were sequenced on the Illumina high-throughput platform. Per the authors' processing: Clustering and dimensionality reduction were performed using pairwise TCRdist distances among GMM-specific receptors from ex vivo sorted or in vitro expanded T cells. Each clinical repertoire was scored by mean NN-distance, the average TCRdist to the nearest 10% of tetramer-positive reference sequences. To compute GEM TCR motif frequency, the fraction of unique TCRs matching known GEM sequences by V/J usage and CDR3 length was calculated. Active tuberculosis was classified by linear discriminant analysis with leave-one-out cross-validation, implemented in scikit-learn. Held by TCRdb, this immuneACCESS table contains in-frame sequences only and omits some clones. Under half of the omission traces to an unresolved V gene where checked; the cause of the rest is unknown. The V and J calls and clone size come from that table; D and trimming were worked out from the DNA. The sample contains just under 45,000 clones, about 95% of them found a single time. The ten largest clones add up to 1.9% of the sample.

These data are taken from a study of T cells in tuberculosis (dated by TCRdb to about 2018). Notes on the research overall: To characterize T cells specific for the mycobacterial lipid antigen glucose monomycolate (GMM), the study used CD1B tetramers together with high-throughput TCR immunosequencing. IGRA-negative adolescents, IGRA-positive adolescents with latent tuberculosis and adults with active tuberculosis, some 11 per group, were compared in a South African clinical cohort.

What the work shows at the level of the full study, not this receptor alone: The smaller NN-distances were partly driven by shorter CDR3-alpha lengths in active tuberculosis patients, and the difference for TCR-beta did not reach statistical significance. Smaller mean NN-distances to GMM-specific TCRs were observed in active tuberculosis TCR-alpha repertoires than in IGRA-negative controls, suggesting clonal expansion of GMM-specific TCRs. Clinical samples were chosen by availability of cryopreserved specimens, and active tuberculosis cases were adults while controls were adolescents. Using GEM motif frequencies, a classifier achieved approximately 75% accuracy, whereas a classifier built on the diverse GMM-specific repertoire got to approximately 88% accuracy (AUROC 0.90).

Specimen: PBMCs. The sequence links TRBV15 to TRBJ2-7, with 9 junctional bases fitting TRBD1. The TCR sequence derives from a donor between 10 and 35 years old with latent tuberculosis or without tuberculosis infection. Some clones in this sample may be carry-over from other donors' samples. The CDR3 sequence is CATSDSDRGNEQYF. The DNA sequence follows: TGTGCCACCAGCGACTCGGACAGGGGAAACGAGCAGTACTTC.